This T cell receptor beta chain was sequenced in a study of T cell repertoires in aging, cancer and after chemotherapy. Peripheral blood genomic DNA, not sorted cells or RNA, was the template. The CDR3 contains 16 residues. V was cut by 0 bases and J by 7 bases, with 15 bases left in between. Per the germline V gene, CDR1 is LNHNV and CDR2 is YYDKDF (reference sequence). A mixed TRB-A/B primer pool amplified rearranged TRB by multiplex touch-down PCR. One entry per CDR3 protein results from TCRdb running MiXCR on the multiplex PCR reads. The sample lists more than 15,000 distinct CDR3 sequences, about 50% occurring once.

This clonotype was sampled from a human donor in good health. What was sequenced was blood. The chain joins TRBV15 to TRBJ1-4, with a possible D match to TRBD1 (5 bases). CDR3: CATSRDNAGSGEKLFF. The CDR3 DNA reads TGTGCCACCAGCAGAGATAATGCAGGGAGCGGTGAAAAACTGTTTTTT. Drawing the rest from reference TRBV15 and TRBJ1-4, the complete variable domain is DAMVIQNPRYQVTQFGKPVTLSCSQTLNHNVMYWYQQKSSQAPKLLFHYYDKDFNNEADTPDNFQSRRPNTSFCFLDIRSPGLGDTAMYLCATSRDNAGSGEKLFFGSGTQLSVL.